The subject of this entry is one T cell receptor (beta chain). No antigen is known for it. The data belong to a study of blood T cells in healthy people across ages. Overall study findings and caveats: Both higher diversity and more naive CD4+ cells marked long-lived donors when set against aged donors. Diversity of TCR beta per million T cells declined in a roughly linear way with age.

The V gene's germline CDR1 is MDHEN and CDR2 SYDVKM. Trimming shortened V by 5 bases and J by 7 bases, and 18 bases separated the two germline ends. This CDR3 has 14 amino acids. The use of a sample-barcoded 5' primer and a J-beta primer mix characterized a second PCR of roughly 6 to 12 cycles. A template-switch adaptor containing 12 random nucleotides labeled each cDNA molecule. TCRdb used MiXCR to reprocess the 5' RACE reads, holding one entry per CDR3 protein. The profile shows about 970,000 distinct CDR3 sequences, about 53% of them singletons. Extracted total RNA amounted to at least 6 micrograms for each sample.

Source material: blood. The V and J genes are TRBV28 and TRBJ2-7; D possibly uses TRBD1 or TRBD2 (5 bases each). The TCR was taken from a woman aged 55-69 years in good health. The CDR3 reads CASSPSTARGEQYF. The CDR3 DNA is TGTGCCAGCAGTCCCTCGACAGCCCGAGGGGAGCAGTACTTC.